This record looks at one TCR beta chain sequence and its context. Its antigen is undetermined. The authors sorted CD4+ naive, central memory, regulatory and stem cell-like memory cells via CD45RO/CCR7/CD25/CD127/CD95/CD27. This sample stems from a study of beta chain features in type 1 diabetes. Study-wide context: Patients and healthy donors were similar in age, gender and cell yields.

V shed 6 bases, J shed 7 bases, and the junction held 7 bases outside the gene matches. This CDR3 is built from 15 residues. The V gene's germline CDR1 is SGHAT and CDR2 FQDESV (reference sequence). Every bit of the isolated RNA underwent reverse transcription, so sequencing read expressed TCRB transcripts. Repertoires were generated with immunoSEQ multiplex PCR, while TCRdb's copy carries only in-frame clones and drops some. The sample contains 100,000 to 150,000 clones, 9% of which appear only once. The study, taken as a whole, reports: Cells with high TCR expression could be over-represented by cDNA sequencing. TCRB CDR3s from Type 1 diabetes patients were moderately but significantly shorter in all four CD4+ subsets.

The chain carries TRBV11-1 and TRBJ1-6; 9 positions agree with TRBD1. This sequence was found in a man aged 30 to 39 with type 1 diabetes. Sequenced input: central memory CD4+ T cells from blood. CDR3 bases: TGTGCCAGCAGTTCGGGACAGGGCCGGAATTCACCCCTCCACTTT. Translation gives CASSSGQGRNSPLHF.